A single sample is the source of the 30 T cell receptor beta chains below, sequenced in a study of blood T cell repertoires in COVID-19. Sequencing used immunoSEQ multiplex PCR; TCRdb keeps in-frame clones, though not all of them. This sample has 90,000 to 110,000 clones, with roughly 85% found just once. Sequencing was performed on peripheral blood. The receptors were sampled from a woman aged 55 to 70 with acute or convalescent COVID-19.

This chain joins TRBV12-3 or TRBV12-4 and TRBJ1-3, with a weak D call TRBD1 (5 bases). This CDR3 comprises 13 residues. V lost 4 bases and J 2 bases, leaving 6 bases between the germline ends. The CDR3 here is CASSSTAGNTIYF. The CDR3 DNA is TGTGCCAGCAGTTCGACAGCTGGAAACACCATATATTTT.

The chain carries TRBV11-1 and TRBJ2-3; 8 nucleotides match TRBD2. The J segment lost 5 bases and the V segment lost 8 bases, leaving 9 bases of the junction unmatched. From germline, CDR1 is SGHAT and CDR2 FQDESV (reference sequence). The CDR3 loop spans 14 amino acids. The DNA of the CDR3 is TGTGCCAGCGGCGGGAGCGCGGGGGGAGATACGCAGTATTTT. This gives the protein CASGGSAGGDTQYF.

Here the CDR3 reads CASSFGAGTSTDTQYF. CDR3 bases: TGTGCCAGCAGCTTCGGGGCGGGGACTAGCACAGATACGCAGTATTTT. The chain employs TRBV7-3 and TRBJ2-3, with a weak D call TRBD2 (6 bases). V gave up 3 bases and J gave up 0 bases, with 13 bases separating them. The CDR3 is 16 residues long. Germline V gene lookup returns CDR1 SGHTA and CDR2 FQGTGA.

V is TRBV5-1 and J is TRBJ2-4; a weak D match, TRBD2 (6 bases). Germline V CDR1 and CDR2: SGHRS, YFSETQ. The CDR3 has 14 residues. V lost 8 bases to trimming and J lost 5 bases, with 17 bases between them. Written as DNA, the CDR3 is TGCGCCAGTCGCCGGGACTCAGTCCAAAACATTCAGTACTTC. It translates to CASRRDSVQNIQYF.

The chain recombines TRBV28 with TRBJ1-5; D is uncertain. The ends were cut back, 6 bases at V and 5 bases at J, with 11 bases in the middle. Germline lookup yields CDR1 MDHEN and CDR2 SYDVKM. The CDR3 covers 13 residues. The CDR3 bases are TGTGCCAGCAGCCGAGAGTTCTATCAGCCCCAGCATTTT. The encoded protein is CASSREFYQPQHF.

The chain links TRBV7-8 to TRBJ1-1, with D possibly matching TRBD1 (5 bases). Trimming cost V 5 bases and J 1 base, with 8 bases left between them. This CDR3 is built from 13 residues. From germline, CDR1 is SGHVS and CDR2 FQNEAQ. CDR3 coding DNA: TGTGCCAGCAGCATCAGGGAGAACACTGAAGCTTTCTTT. It is translated as CASSIRENTEAFF.

The chain joins TRBV5-1 to TRBJ2-6; 10 bases fit TRBD2. The junction had 8 bases not matched to a gene; V was cut back by 2 bases and J by 3 bases. CDR3 length: 18 amino acids. Germline V lookup: CDR1 SGHRS, CDR2 YFSETQ. The CDR3 DNA sequence: TGCGCCAGCAGCTTTCAAGCGGGAGGGCCTGGTGGGGCCAACGTCCTGACTTTC. Its translation: CASSFQAGGPGGANVLTF.

The chain links TRBV5-5 to TRBJ2-3; 10 bases match TRBD1. Germline lookup yields CDR1 SGHKS and CDR2 YYEKEE (reference sequence). V dropped 4 bases and J dropped 3; count of bases not matched to a gene: 8. The CDR3 consists of 16 residues. For the CDR3, the DNA is TGTGCCAGCAGCCCTGATGGGACAGGGGTTACAGATACGCAGTATTTT. It encodes CASSPDGTGVTDTQYF.

V gene TRBV10-2 combines with J gene TRBJ2-2; a weak D match, TRBD2 (5 bases). The V gene's germline CDR1 is WSHSY and CDR2 SAAADI. The CDR3 extends over 15 amino acids. V was pared by 4 bases and J by 6 bases, with 15 bases between. CDR3 region: CASSGLGVTPGELFF. The CDR3 nucleotides are TGCGCCAGCAGTGGCCTCGGGGTTACACCCGGGGAGCTGTTTTTT.

V gene TRBV7-9 combines with J gene TRBJ2-1; 8 nucleotides match TRBD1. This CDR3 region has 14 residues. V trimming: 4 bases; J trimming: 4 bases; junction bases outside the gene matches: 3. Per germline, CDR1 SEHNR and CDR2 FQNEAQ (reference sequence). The CDR3: CASSWRTGYNEQFF. The CDR3 DNA is TGTGCCAGCAGCTGGAGGACAGGGTACAATGAGCAGTTCTTC.

The chain recombines TRBV28 with TRBJ1-1; D unresolved. V was trimmed by 6 bases and J by 3 bases, leaving 8 bases between them. Germline V gives CDR1 MDHEN, CDR2 SYDVKM. The length of the CDR3 is 12 residues. This CDR3 reads CASRGGYTEAFF. CDR3 DNA sequence: TGTGCCAGCAGAGGAGGGTACACTGAAGCTTTCTTT.

CDR3 residues: CASSPMEVNTEAFF. DNA of the CDR3: TGTGCCAGCTCACCAATGGAGGTGAACACTGAAGCTTTCTTT. This chain links TRBV18 with TRBJ1-1; D is unclear. The germline V gene has CDR1 KGHSH and CDR2 LQKENI. V was trimmed by 2 bases and J by 0 bases, leaving 7 bases between them. There are 14 residues in the CDR3. The full variable domain, rest sourced from reference TRBV18 and TRBJ1-1, is NAGVMQNPRHLVRRRGQEARLRCSPMKGHSHVYWYRQLPEEGLKFMVYLQKENIIDESGMPKERFSAEFPKEGPSILRIQQVVRGDSAAYFCASSPMEVNTEAFFGQGTRLTVV.

This clone was observed a few times. This chain joins TRBV5-5 and TRBJ1-3; TRBD1 agrees at 9 bases. Germline V CDR1 and CDR2: SGHKS, YYEKEE (reference sequence). Trimming cost V 4 bases and J 4 bases; bases outside gene matches: 18. This CDR3 contains 19 residues. The CDR3 DNA reads as TGTGCCAGCAGCCCGCGTTCAGGACAGGGGAGAGCAACCGGAAACACCATATATTTT. Protein product: CASSPRSGQGRATGNTIYF.

This chain uses TRBV5-4 with TRBJ2-2, with 7 bases identical to TRBD1. CDR3 length: 15 residues. The V segment lost 2 bases and the J segment 4 bases; nucleotides outside the gene matches: 5. The germline V gene encodes CDR1 SGHNT and CDR2 YYREEE (reference sequence). The CDR3 is CASSFRQGSTGELFF. CDR3 sequence (DNA): TGTGCCAGCAGCTTCCGACAGGGAAGCACCGGGGAGCTGTTTTTT.

This chain joins TRBV29-1 and TRBJ1-2; no clear D gene. Deletions cut 8 bases from V and 2 bases from J, with 9 bases between. In germline, CDR1 is SQVTM, CDR2 ANQGSEA. The CDR3 loop spans 11 amino acids. CDR3 amino acids: CSSTENYGYTF. DNA of the CDR3: TGCAGCTCCACTGAAAACTATGGCTACACCTTC.

The J gene is TRBJ1-4, the V gene TRBV6-5; no reliable D call. The CDR3 extends over 15 amino acids. Germline V CDR1 and CDR2: MNHEY, SVGAGI. Trimming removed 7 bases at V and 3 bases at J, with 15 bases between. The CDR3 protein is CASTPRGRANEKLFF. Here the CDR3 DNA reads TGTGCCAGCACCCCCCGTGGTCGGGCTAATGAAAAACTGTTTTTT.

This clone came up once. CDR3 loop: CASSDRVRQPQHF. The CDR3, as DNA: TGTGCCAGCAGTGATCGGGTGAGGCAGCCCCAGCATTTT. The chain uses TRBV6-1 and TRBJ1-5; D remains ambiguous. Germline V lookup: CDR1 MNHNS, CDR2 SASEGT. This CDR3 has 13 amino acids. Trimming stripped 3 bases from V and 7 bases from J, with 10 bases between.

This clone has more than one count but fewer than ten. The chain combines TRBV7-2 with TRBJ2-5; 10 bases fit TRBD1. The CDR3 has 15 amino acids. Germline V gives CDR1 SGHTA, CDR2 FQGNSA. V lost 5 bases and J lost 4; bases outside the gene matches: 7. Written as DNA, the CDR3 is TGTGCCAGCAGCCCCGGGACAGGGGTGTCAGAGACCCAGTACTTC. The encoded protein is CASSPGTGVSETQYF.

J is TRBJ1-1 and V is TRBV6-2 or TRBV6-3, with D hard to call. Germline V gene data show CDR1 as MNHEY and CDR2 as SVGEGT. The V end lost 2 bases, the J end lost 5 bases, and 15 bases lay between the germline ends. The CDR3 length is 15 residues. The CDR3 DNA reads as TGTGCCAGCAGTTACGGCGGAGGACGAAGTACTGAAGCTTTCTTT. This sequence encodes CASSYGGGRSTEAFF.

The chain has TRBV20-1 and TRBJ1-1; D gene ambiguous. This CDR3 contains 11 residues. Germline values: CDR1 DFQATT, CDR2 SNEGSKA (reference sequence). The CDR3 loop reads CTLGAWTEAFF. DNA of the CDR3: TGCACCTTGGGCGCTTGGACTGAAGCTTTCTTT.

This clone was seen a single time. V gene TRBV30 combines with J gene TRBJ2-7; tentatively, D is TRBD1 (5 bases). CDR1 and CDR2 from the germline V gene are GTSNPN and SVGIG (reference sequence). CDR3 length equals 11 residues. V lost 4 bases, J lost 5 bases, and 9 bases lay in between. The CDR3: CAWTGLNEQYF. CDR3 coding DNA: TGTGCCTGGACAGGGCTAAACGAGCAGTACTTC.

The table lists this clone with a count of one. The rearrangement uses TRBV2 and TRBJ1-2; 10 nucleotides line up with TRBD1. This CDR3 region has 14 residues. Germline V gene sequence: CDR1 SNHLY, CDR2 FYNNEI. V lost 6 bases and J lost 4; bases outside the gene matches: 5. The CDR3 loop reads CASRTTGGFYGYTF. CDR3 in DNA: TGTGCCAGCAGGACGACAGGGGGCTTCTATGGCTACACCTTC.

This sequence joins TRBV29-1 and TRBJ1-2; 9 nucleotides line up with TRBD1. Germline loops: CDR1 SQVTM, CDR2 ANQGSEA. The length of the CDR3 is 14 residues. V dropped 4 bases and J dropped 4; count of bases not matched to a gene: 7. The CDR3 sequence: CSVVNTGGVYGYTF. The DNA for the CDR3 is TGCAGCGTTGTGAATACAGGGGGCGTCTATGGCTACACCTTC.

The chain couples TRBV6-5 to TRBJ1-6, with 12 bases aligning to TRBD1. V trimming: 2 bases; J trimming: 10 bases; junction bases outside the gene matches: 6. CDR3 length equals 16 residues. Germline lookup yields CDR1 MNHEY and CDR2 SVGAGI. The CDR3 DNA sequence: TGTGCCAGCAGTTACGCGGGACAGGGGGCGGGGTCACCCCTCCACTTT. The encoded protein is CASSYAGQGAGSPLHF.

This chain joins TRBV15 and TRBJ2-7; 9 bases agree with TRBD2. Germline V gene lookup returns CDR1 LNHNV and CDR2 YYDKDF (reference sequence). The CDR3 covers 19 residues. The V and J ends lost 2 bases and 5 bases, in that order; junction bases with no gene match: 19. The CDR3 reads CATSRTGPRGTSGRHEQYF. Here the CDR3 DNA reads TGTGCCACCAGCAGAACTGGACCCAGGGGAACTAGCGGGCGACACGAGCAGTACTTC.

The chain links TRBV6-5 to TRBJ1-1; D is unclear. The CDR3 is 13 amino acids. Per the germline V gene, CDR1 is MNHEY and CDR2 is SVGAGI. The V end lost 7 bases, the J end lost 8 bases, and 17 bases lay between the germline ends. CDR3 protein: CASKFGGNIEAFF. DNA of the CDR3: TGTGCCAGCAAATTTGGAGGGAATATAGAAGCTTTCTTT.

This clone has just a few counts. The chain uses TRBV19 and TRBJ2-7; D possibly corresponds to TRBD2 (6 bases). The V end was cut by 8 bases, the J end by 5 bases, with 13 bases between. CDR3 size: 12 residues. The germline V gene has CDR1 LNHDA and CDR2 SQIVND (reference sequence). The CDR3 region has the DNA TGTGCCAGTGGACTACCCCTCCACGAGCAGTACTTC. Translating it yields CASGLPLHEQYF.

The gene calls are TRBV9 and TRBJ1-2; D might be TRBD1 (6 bases). The CDR3 consists of 13 residues. The V gene lost 0 bases and the J gene lost 7 bases, with 10 bases spanning the gap. The germline gives CDR1 SGDLS, CDR2 YYNGEE. For the CDR3, the DNA is TGTGCCAGCAGCGTAGAGGACAGCGTTGGCTACACCTTC. Translating it yields CASSVEDSVGYTF.

V gene TRBV30 combines with J gene TRBJ2-7; 12 nucleotides match TRBD1. Germline CDR1 reads GTSNPN; CDR2 reads SVGIG (reference sequence). After removal of 3 bases from V and 2 bases from J, the junction contained 5 bases not matched to a gene. This CDR3 is built from 15 residues. Here the CDR3 reads CAWRGGTGGAYEQYF. CDR3 nucleotides: TGTGCCTGGAGAGGTGGGACAGGGGGCGCCTACGAGCAGTACTTC.

The rearrangement joins TRBV6-2 or TRBV6-3 to TRBJ2-7; 9 bases align to TRBD2. V dropped 2 bases and J dropped 2; count of bases not matched to a gene: 4. CDR3 length equals 15 residues. Germline values: CDR1 MNHEY, CDR2 SVGEGT. In nucleotides, the CDR3 is TGTGCCAGCAGTTACAGGAGCGGGAGGACCTACGAGCAGTACTTC. This sequence encodes CASSYRSGRTYEQYF.